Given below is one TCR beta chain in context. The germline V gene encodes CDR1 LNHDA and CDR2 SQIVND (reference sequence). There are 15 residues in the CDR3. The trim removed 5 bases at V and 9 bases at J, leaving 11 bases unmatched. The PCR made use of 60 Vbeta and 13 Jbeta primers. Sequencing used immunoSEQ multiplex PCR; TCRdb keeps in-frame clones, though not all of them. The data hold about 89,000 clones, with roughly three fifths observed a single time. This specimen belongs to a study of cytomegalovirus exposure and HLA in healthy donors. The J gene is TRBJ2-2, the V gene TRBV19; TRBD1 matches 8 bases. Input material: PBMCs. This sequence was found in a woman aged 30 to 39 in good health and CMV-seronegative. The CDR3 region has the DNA TGTGCCAGTAGTCCCGTCCGACAGGGGCCCCGGGAGCTGTTTTTT. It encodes CASSPVRQGPRELFF.